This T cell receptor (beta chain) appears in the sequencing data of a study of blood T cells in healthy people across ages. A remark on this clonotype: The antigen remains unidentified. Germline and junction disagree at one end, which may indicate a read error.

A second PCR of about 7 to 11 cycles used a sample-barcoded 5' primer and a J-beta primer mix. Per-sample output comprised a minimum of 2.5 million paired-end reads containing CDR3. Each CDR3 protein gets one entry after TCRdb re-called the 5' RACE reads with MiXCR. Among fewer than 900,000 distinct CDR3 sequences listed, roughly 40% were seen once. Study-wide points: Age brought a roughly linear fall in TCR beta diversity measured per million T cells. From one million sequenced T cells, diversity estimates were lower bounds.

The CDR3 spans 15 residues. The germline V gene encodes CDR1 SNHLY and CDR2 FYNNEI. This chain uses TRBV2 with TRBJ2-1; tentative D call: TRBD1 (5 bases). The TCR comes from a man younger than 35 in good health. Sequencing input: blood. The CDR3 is CASSGRVVSYSEQFF. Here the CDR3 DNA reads TGTGCCAGCAGCGGCAGGGTTGTCTCCTACAGTGAGCAGTTCTTC.